These T cell receptor beta chains were read from a single sample in a study of PD-1 blockade in classical Hodgkin lymphoma. Some clones are missing from TCRdb's copy, which holds only in-frame ones; the method was immunoSEQ multiplex PCR. Of around 65,000 clones detected, 80% to 90% appear once; the ten largest clones hold approximately 15%. The source was peripheral blood mononuclear cells (PBMCs), collected at baseline. Receptors were obtained from a human donor with classical Hodgkin lymphoma. The CDR3 runs from the conserved cysteine through the conserved F or W. The order of the fields is clone size, J gene, V gene, D gene, CDR3 DNA, CDR3 protein. The D gene is left open where the match is weak. Clone size appears in some rows only: once, few, many, or a class for an expanded clone.

NA,TRBJ1-3,TRBV7-9,NA,TGTGCCAGCAGCGCGAGGTACGGTGACTCTGGAAACACCATATATTTT,CASSARYGDSGNTIYF
once,TRBJ1-1,TRBV6-6,NA,TGTGCCAGCAGTCCAGGATCCCGAGGGACTGAAGCTTTCTTT,CASSPGSRGTEAFF
NA,TRBJ1-2,TRBV5-4,TRBD1,TGTGCCAGCAGCCTCGACAGGGCCGGCCCTGGCTACACCTTC,CASSLDRAGPGYTF
NA,TRBJ1-1,TRBV5-4,NA,TGTGCCAGCAGCTTCTCGGGGGGAAGCACTGAAGCTTTCTTT,CASSFSGGSTEAFF
NA,TRBJ2-5,TRBV5-8,NA,TGTGCCAGCAGCTTGGCCCGGCGGGGAGAGACCCAGTACTTC,CASSLARRGETQYF
NA,TRBJ2-7,TRBV18,NA,TGTGCCAGCTCACCACCGCCCTGGACAGCTTTTTCCTACGAGCAGTACTTC,CASSPPPWTAFSYEQYF
NA,TRBJ1-5,TRBV2,NA,TGTGCCAGCAGAACGGGTACTCAGCCCCAGCATTTT,CASRTGTQPQHF
NA,TRBJ1-6,TRBV19,NA,TGTGCCAGTAGTACTCGGACCGAGAATTCACCCCTCCACTTT,CASSTRTENSPLHF
NA,TRBJ1-2,TRBV18,NA,TGTGCCAGCTCACCATCGGGGGTAGTAGGAGAAGGCTACACCTTC,CASSPSGVVGEGYTF
NA,TRBJ2-7,TRBV6-6,NA,TGTGCCAGCAGTTACTCGAGATTGGACGAGCAGTACTTC,CASSYSRLDEQYF
once,TRBJ1-3,TRBV11-2,TRBD1,TGTGCCAGCAGCTTATTCGGACGACAGGGGGTGAGCACCATATATTTT,CASSLFGRQGVSTIYF
NA,TRBJ2-7,TRBV28,NA,TGTGCCAGCAGTTTAACAGGATCCTACGAGCAGTACTTC,CASSLTGSYEQYF
few,TRBJ2-7,TRBV7-2,NA,TGTGCCAGCAGCCTCGAAGCCTACGAGCAGTACTTC,CASSLEAYEQYF
NA,TRBJ1-3,TRBV18,TRBD1,TGTGCCAGCTCACCGACAGGGGTTCAATCTGGAAACACCATATATTTT,CASSPTGVQSGNTIYF
NA,TRBJ2-3,TRBV7-6,TRBD2,TGTGCCAGCAGCTTATGGAAAGCGGGGAGCAATCTGGATACGCAGTATTTT,CASSLWKAGSNLDTQYF
NA,TRBJ1-6,TRBV7-2,NA,TGTGCCAGCAGCTTAGATGCGAGCTCCTATAATTCACCCCTCCACTTT,CASSLDASSYNSPLHF
few,TRBJ2-3,TRBV19,NA,TGTGCCAGTAGTTTGTCACGGGGGATAACAGATACGCAGTATTTT,CASSLSRGITDTQYF
once,TRBJ2-7,TRBV11-2,NA,TGTGCCAGCAGTCGGTGGCAGTACGAGCAGTACTTC,CASSRWQYEQYF
NA,TRBJ2-7,TRBV18,NA,TGTGCCAGCTCACCAGCGGCGACCGAGCAGTACTTC,CASSPAATEQYF
NA,TRBJ1-5,TRBV6-5,NA,TGTGCCAGCCAGAGGGACGGGTATAGCAATCAGCCCCAGCATTTT,CASQRDGYSNQPQHF
NA,TRBJ2-2,TRBV6-5,NA,TGTGCCAGCCAGACAGTCAGGACCTTTGTGGGGGAGCTGTTTTTT,CASQTVRTFVGELFF
NA,TRBJ2-5,TRBV12-5,NA,TGTGCTAGTGGCGGGACGGAGACCCAGTACTTC,CASGGTETQYF
NA,TRBJ2-5,TRBV4-2,TRBD1,TGTGCCAGCAGCCAAGAATGGGCGGGACAGGGACAAGAGACCCAGTACTTC,CASSQEWAGQGQETQYF
NA,TRBJ2-7,TRBV19,TRBD1,TGTGCCAGTAGTACCGCGGGACAGGGTTTTCCGTACGAGCAGTACTTC,CASSTAGQGFPYEQYF
NA,TRBJ2-7,TRBV7-8,TRBD2,TGTGCCAGCAGCAGTAACCCCTTAACTAGCGGGGATTACGAGCAGTACTTC,CASSSNPLTSGDYEQYF
NA,TRBJ2-5,TRBV10-3,TRBD2,TGTGCCATCAGCCTGGGGGGGGGAGAGACCCAGTACTTC,CAISLGGGETQYF
NA,TRBJ2-5,TRBV14,NA,TGTGCCAGCAGCCAAGGCCTCTTAGTTTACCAAGAGACCCAGTACTTC,CASSQGLLVYQETQYF
NA,TRBJ2-2,TRBV7-2,NA,TGTGCCAGCAGCCCAATCAGGGCCGGGGAGCTGTTTTTT,CASSPIRAGELFF
NA,TRBJ1-5,TRBV23-1,NA,TGCGCCAGCAGTCACACCCTAGGACGGCTGGGAGCTCAGCCCCAGCATTTT,CASSHTLGRLGAQPQHF
NA,TRBJ1-2,TRBV19,NA,TGTGCCAGTAGTATACTCGGGGGACCCCTTAACTATGGCTACACCTTC,CASSILGGPLNYGYTF